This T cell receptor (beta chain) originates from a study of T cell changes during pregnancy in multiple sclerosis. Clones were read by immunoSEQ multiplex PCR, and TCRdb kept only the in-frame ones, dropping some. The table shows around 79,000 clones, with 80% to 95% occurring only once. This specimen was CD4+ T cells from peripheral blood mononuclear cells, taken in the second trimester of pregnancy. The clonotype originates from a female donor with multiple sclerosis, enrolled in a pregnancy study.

CDR3 sequence (DNA): TGTGCCAGCAGCGTAGGTAGCGGGGGGGCCGGGATGTCAAAGACCCAGTACTTC. It encodes CASSVGSGGAGMSKTQYF. The V and J genes are TRBV9 and TRBJ2-5, with 11 bases fitting TRBD2. Per the germline V gene, CDR1 is SGDLS and CDR2 is YYNGEE. V was pared by 0 bases and J by 6 bases, with 13 bases of the junction left unmatched. The length of the CDR3 is 18 residues.